A selection of T cell receptor beta chains follows, all from one sample in a study of T cell responses to AZD1222 COVID-19 vaccine. Sequencing was performed with immunoSEQ multiplex PCR; in TCRdb, only in-frame clones are kept and a portion is missing. The data show some 150,000 clones, with roughly nine tenths seen just once and about 3% held by the top ten. The sequencing used peripheral blood, collected on day 0 of AZD1222 vaccination. The source is an adult in good health. The CDR3 runs from the conserved cysteine through the conserved F or W. A D gene is named only where the DNA matches it firmly. Size tells how often a clone was seen (once, few, many) or the class of an expanded clone, and some rows leave it out.

TRBV28	TRBJ1-6	-	-	CASRPPGGYNSPLHF	TGTGCCAGCAGACCCCCTGGAGGGTATAATTCACCCCTCCACTTT
TRBV5-1	TRBJ2-5	-	-	CASSTSWGWETQYF	TGCGCCAGCAGCACGAGCTGGGGATGGGAGACCCAGTACTTC
TRBV7-8	TRBJ1-5	-	-	CASSHRAPGRQPQHF	TGTGCCAGCAGCCACCGGGCCCCGGGCCGGCAGCCCCAGCATTTT
TRBV6-1	TRBJ1-5	many	TRBD1	CASSEGTAGKQPQHF	TGTGCCAGCAGCGAAGGGACAGCCGGAAAGCAGCCCCAGCATTTT
TRBV10-2	TRBJ1-1	-	-	CASSEGRMNTEAFF	TGCGCCAGCAGTGAAGGACGAATGAACACTGAAGCTTTCTTT
TRBV4-1	TRBJ2-7	-	-	CASSPRAASSYEQYF	TGCGCCAGCAGCCCTCGGGCGGCCTCATCCTACGAGCAGTACTTC
TRBV6-5	TRBJ1-6	-	-	CASSYEEGISPLHF	TGTGCCAGCAGTTACGAGGAGGGGATTTCACCCCTCCACTTT
TRBV5-1	TRBJ2-1	few	-	CASSFTGLPNEQFF	TGCGCCAGCAGCTTTACGGGGCTCCCGAATGAGCAGTTCTTC
TRBV11-1	TRBJ1-4	-	-	CASSFDRENEKLFF	TGTGCCAGCAGCTTTGACAGAGAGAATGAAAAACTGTTTTTT
TRBV5-1	TRBJ2-1	once	TRBD2	CASSFFGTDAAGGPSEQFF	TGCGCCAGCAGCTTCTTCGGGACAGACGCAGCGGGGGGCCCCAGTGAGCAGTTCTTC
TRBV2	TRBJ2-3	-	-	CASSVEGPGTQYF	TGTGCCAGCAGTGTAGAGGGGCCAGGTACGCAGTATTTT
TRBV7-2	TRBJ2-7	-	-	CASSLAGRYEQYF	TGTGCCAGCAGCTTAGCGGGGCGGTACGAGCAGTACTTC
TRBV5-4	TRBJ2-1	once	-	CASSLVRDSTYNEQFF	TGTGCCAGCAGCTTGGTTAGGGACTCTACCTACAATGAGCAGTTCTTC
TRBV7-2	TRBJ1-1	-	-	CASSTGGGVNTEAFF	TGTGCCAGCAGCACCGGTGGAGGTGTCAACACTGAAGCTTTCTTT
TRBV6-5	TRBJ1-1	-	-	CASSQGGDPAEAFF	TGTGCCAGCAGCCAAGGGGGGGACCCAGCTGAAGCTTTCTTT
TRBV7-9	TRBJ1-5	-	-	CASSPSGNQPQHF	TGTGCCAGCAGCCCCTCAGGCAATCAGCCCCAGCATTTT
TRBV3-1/TRBV3-2	TRBJ1-5	-	TRBD1	CASSLRGQGDQPQHF	TGTGCCAGCTCACTTAGGGGACAGGGAGATCAGCCCCAGCATTTT
TRBV6-5	TRBJ1-2	-	TRBD1	CASKRTGAHDYGYTF	TGTGCCAGCAAAAGGACAGGGGCCCATGACTATGGCTACACCTTC
TRBV12-5	TRBJ2-1	-	-	CASGQGNWEQFF	TGTGCTAGTGGTCAGGGGAACTGGGAGCAGTTCTTC
TRBV27	TRBJ2-1	-	TRBD2	CASSLGGGVYNEQFF	TGTGCCAGCAGTTTAGGCGGGGGGGTCTACAATGAGCAGTTCTTC
TRBV7-2	TRBJ1-2	-	-	CASSLVDGDYGYTF	TGTGCCAGCAGCCTAGTTGACGGAGACTATGGCTACACCTTC
TRBV7-2	TRBJ1-4	-	TRBD1	CASSPAGGTGSEKLFF	TGTGCCAGCAGCCCGGCCGGGGGGACAGGGAGCGAAAAACTGTTTTTT
TRBV15	TRBJ1-2	-	-	CATSRVGTATYGYTF	TGTGCCACCAGCAGAGTCGGCACAGCCACCTATGGCTACACCTTC
TRBV11-3	TRBJ2-1	-	-	CASSPSVATSYNEQFF	TGTGCCAGCAGCCCATCGGTAGCGACGTCCTACAATGAGCAGTTCTTC
TRBV28	TRBJ1-5	-	-	CASSSPGKSPQHF	TGTGCCAGCAGTTCCCCCGGTAAATCACCCCAGCATTTT
TRBV5-1	TRBJ2-3	-	TRBD2	CASSLPSGGPSTDTQYF	TGCGCCAGCAGCTTGCCTAGCGGGGGGCCTAGCACAGATACGCAGTATTTT
TRBV19	TRBJ2-6	-	TRBD1	CASNRGFRAVGANVLTF	TGTGCCAGCAACAGGGGGTTCAGGGCGGTTGGGGCCAACGTCCTGACTTTC
TRBV4-1	TRBJ1-5	-	-	CASSQADGDQPQHF	TGCGCCAGCAGCCAAGCAGACGGGGATCAGCCCCAGCATTTT
TRBV5-1	TRBJ1-1	once	-	CASSFRGLNTEAFF	TGCGCCAGCAGCTTTCGGGGGTTGAACACTGAAGCTTTCTTT
TRBV11-3	TRBJ2-2	-	-	CASSLARDPPYTGELFF	TGTGCCAGCAGCTTAGCCAGGGACCCTCCGTACACCGGGGAGCTGTTTTTT
TRBV27	TRBJ2-1	-	-	CASSSPSFREDEQFF	TGTGCCAGCAGTTCCCCCTCTTTCAGGGAAGATGAGCAGTTCTTC
TRBV10-3	TRBJ2-3	-	-	CAIRTRATDTQYF	TGTGCCATAAGGACCCGAGCCACAGATACGCAGTATTTT
TRBV11-2	TRBJ2-5	-	-	CASRRRQTTQETQYF	TGTGCCAGCAGGCGTAGACAAACGACCCAAGAGACCCAGTACTTC
TRBV14	TRBJ2-5	-	TRBD1	CASSQLFSRGQETQYF	TGTGCCAGCAGCCAACTCTTTAGCAGGGGGCAAGAGACCCAGTACTTC
TRBV4-1	TRBJ2-1	-	TRBD1	CASSRRDSLSYNEQFF	TGCGCCAGCAGCCGAAGGGACAGCCTCTCCTACAATGAGCAGTTCTTC
TRBV19	TRBJ1-2	-	-	CASSIGGGGDGYTF	TGTGCCAGTAGTATTGGGGGCGGTGGCGACGGCTACACCTTC
TRBV15	TRBJ2-3	-	TRBD2	CATGSSGGTDTQYF	TGTGCCACCGGGTCTAGCGGGGGCACAGATACGCAGTATTTT
TRBV29-1	TRBJ2-1	once	TRBD2	CSVAVAGGLYNEQFF	TGCAGCGTTGCGGTGGCGGGGGGATTGTACAATGAGCAGTTCTTC
TRBV9	TRBJ1-2	-	TRBD1	CASSGQGQAIYGYTF	TGTGCCAGCAGCGGCCAGGGACAGGCAATTTATGGCTACACCTTC
TRBV9	TRBJ2-5	-	-	CASSVGPGGAETQYF	TGTGCCAGCAGCGTAGGTCCTGGAGGGGCAGAGACCCAGTACTTC
TRBV28	TRBJ2-1	-	TRBD2	CASTPGTSGLNEQFF	TGTGCCAGCACCCCCGGGACTAGCGGCCTTAATGAGCAGTTCTTC
TRBV3-1/TRBV3-2	TRBJ1-3	-	-	CASSAQIARNTIYF	TGTGCCAGCAGCGCTCAGATTGCACGAAACACCATATATTTT
TRBV6-5	TRBJ2-4	-	-	CASSQLAKNIQYF	TGTGCCAGCAGTCAACTAGCCAAAAACATTCAGTACTTC
TRBV18	TRBJ2-7	-	-	CASSPGTYGDEQYF	TGTGCCAGCTCACCGGGGACGTACGGGGACGAGCAGTACTTC
TRBV19	TRBJ2-5	-	-	CASSPNRGGSPETQYF	TGTGCCAGTAGTCCAAACAGGGGAGGGAGCCCGGAGACCCAGTACTTC
TRBV5-1	TRBJ1-2	-	-	CASRPQGYYGYTF	TGCGCCAGCAGACCACAGGGTTACTATGGCTACACCTTC
TRBV7-2	TRBJ2-2	-	TRBD1	CASSKGTVNTGELFF	TGTGCCAGCAGCAAAGGGACAGTAAACACCGGGGAGCTGTTTTTT
TRBV28	TRBJ2-7	-	-	CASSSYRVLSYEQYF	TGTGCCAGCAGTTCCTATCGGGTCCTCTCCTACGAGCAGTACTTC
TRBV30	TRBJ1-1	-	-	CAWSRAELFAFF	TGTGCCTGGAGTAGGGCAGAATTGTTCGCTTTCTTT
TRBV7-9	TRBJ1-2	-	-	CASSFSTAYGYTF	TGTGCCAGCAGCTTCTCGACAGCCTATGGCTACACCTTC
TRBV19	TRBJ1-5	-	-	CAAKPTGFNQPQHF	TGTGCCGCCAAACCTACAGGGTTTAATCAGCCCCAGCATTTT
TRBV9	TRBJ2-3	-	TRBD2	CASSGDPSHGRETDTQYF	TGTGCCAGCAGCGGAGATCCTTCTCACGGGAGGGAGACAGATACGCAGTATTTT
TRBV18	TRBJ1-3	-	TRBD1	CASSPRAGGSSGNTIYF	TGTGCCAGCTCACCAAGGGCAGGGGGCAGCTCTGGAAACACCATATATTTT